Below are 10 T cell receptor beta chains sequenced from a single sample in a study of T cell responses to AZD1222 COVID-19 vaccine (dated by TCRdb to the early 2020s). Library creation used the immunoSEQ multiplex PCR assay. The source is immuneACCESS, and TCRdb retained only in-frame sequences with V and J called. Part of the clones is not carried over; for the studies checked, unresolved V genes explain less than half of this, and the remainder is unexplained. The sample has roughly 120,000 clones on record, 80% to 90% of them singletons. Approximately 1.7% of the sample lies in the top ten. The sample's time point label, in plain terms: baseline before first vaccination. The sequences come from peripheral blood, collected on day 0 of AZD1222 vaccination. The receptors originated from an adult in good health.

This chain's CDR3 is CASSQDWQGQTNEKLFF. CDR3 in DNA: TGCGCCAGCAGCCAAGATTGGCAGGGACAGACTAATGAAAAACTGTTTTTT. The V and J genes are TRBV4-3 and TRBJ1-4; 7 nucleotides line up with TRBD1. J gave up 2 bases and V 0 bases, and 6 bases lay outside the gene matches. The CDR3 length is 17 residues. Germline V CDR1 and CDR2: LGHNA, YSLEER.

The chain combines TRBV27 with TRBJ2-6; the D gene is possibly TRBD1 (5 bases). Trimming took off 2 bases at V and 2 bases at J, with 16 bases between the two ends. Germline V gives CDR1 MNHEY, CDR2 SMNVEV (reference sequence). The CDR3 has 18 residues. The CDR3 protein is CASSLRAGLSTGANVLTF. The DNA for the CDR3 is TGTGCCAGCAGTTTAAGGGCAGGGCTCTCTACTGGGGCCAACGTCCTGACTTTC.

The chain uses TRBV11-3 and TRBJ2-3; 12 positions match TRBD2. CDR1 is SGHNT and CDR2 is YENEEA in the germline V gene. The V and J ends lost 3 bases and 2 bases, in that order; junction bases with no gene match: 3. The CDR3 loop spans 16 amino acids. CDR3 amino acids: CASSFGLAGTTDTQYF. The CDR3 DNA reads as TGTGCCAGCAGCTTCGGACTAGCGGGGACCACAGATACGCAGTATTTT. Variable domain in full (rest from reference TRBV11-3 and TRBJ2-3): EAGVVQSPRYKIIEKKQPVAFWCNPISGHNTLYWYLQNLGQGPELLIRYENEEAVDDSQLPKDRFSAERLKGVDSTLKIQPAELGDSAVYLCASSFGLAGTTDTQYFGPGTRLTVL.

V gene TRBV7-9 combines with J gene TRBJ1-2; D remains ambiguous. The CDR3 is 14 residues long. CDR1 and CDR2 (germline): SEHNR, FQNEAQ (reference sequence). Trimming pared 7 bases from V and 1 base from J, leaving 13 bases between. CDR3 region: CASTGGPRNYGYTF. The CDR3 DNA reads as TGTGCCAGCACCGGCGGTCCGCGTAACTATGGCTACACCTTC. The entire variable domain, with the rest obtained from reference TRBV7-9 and TRBJ1-2, is as follows: DTGVSQNPRHKITKRGQNVTFRCDPISEHNRLYWYRQTLGQGPEFLTYFQNEAQLEKSRLLSDRFSAERPKGSFSTLEIQRTEQGDSAMYLCASTGGPRNYGYTFGSGTRLTVV.

The chain has TRBV25-1 and TRBJ1-1; D might be TRBD1 (6 bases). V was trimmed by 4 bases and J by 2 bases, leaving 17 bases between them. In germline, CDR1 is MGHDK, CDR2 SYGVNS. This CDR3 region has 16 residues. The CDR3 spells CASSAFLGGANTEAFF. CDR3 sequence (DNA): TGTGCCAGCAGTGCGTTTTTGGGGGGCGCAAACACTGAAGCTTTCTTT.

This clone was observed a single time. The chain is built from TRBV30 and TRBJ1-2; possible D gene TRBD1, 6 bases. The CDR3 is 14 amino acids. The V gene's germline CDR1 is GTSNPN and CDR2 SVGIG (reference sequence). Trimming left V 5 bases short and J 4 bases short, with 17 bases between. Written as DNA, the CDR3 is TGTGCCTGGGGGGTGGGACAACCCATCTATGGCTACACCTTC. Protein: CAWGVGQPIYGYTF. The full variable domain, with the rest looked up from reference TRBV30 and TRBJ1-2, is SQTIHQWPATLVQPVGSPLSLECTVEGTSNPNLYWYRQAAGRGLQLLFYSVGIGQISSEVPQNLSASRPQDRQFILSSKKLLLSDSGFYLCAWGVGQPIYGYTFGSGTRLTVV.

This clone appeared a few times. The chain combines TRBV11-1 with TRBJ1-2, with no clear D. Germline CDR1 SGHAT, CDR2 FQDESV (reference sequence). CDR3 size: 14 residues. The V end was cut by 1 base, the J end by 6 bases, with 12 bases between. The CDR3 nucleotides are TGTGCCAGCAGCTTAGACGGCAGAGGGCATGGCTACACCTTC. Translation gives CASSLDGRGHGYTF.

The chain carries TRBV9 and TRBJ2-1, with 7 positions matching TRBD1. The CDR3 length is 15 residues. Germline V gene data show CDR1 as SGDLS and CDR2 as YYNGEE. J was trimmed by 3 bases and V by 0 bases; bases with no gene match: 3. The DNA for the CDR3 is TGTGCCAGCAGCGTAGTTGGGGACAGCTACAATGAGCAGTTCTTC. Protein sequence: CASSVVGDSYNEQFF.

The rearrangement joins TRBV2 to TRBJ2-7, with 7 bases that match TRBD1. The junction had 5 bases not matched to a gene; V was cut back by 7 bases and J by 2 bases. There are 13 residues in the CDR3. The V gene's germline CDR1 is SNHLY and CDR2 FYNNEI. The CDR3 DNA reads as TGTGCCAGCAACCAACAGGGGACCTACGAGCAGTACTTC. Residues: CASNQQGTYEQYF.

The chain carries TRBV7-3 and TRBJ1-2, with D maybe TRBD1 (6 bases). Germline CDR1 and CDR2: SGHTA and FQGTGA. This CDR3 has 15 amino acids. V shed 4 bases and J shed 8 bases, with 20 bases lying between them. DNA for the CDR3: TGTGCCAGCAGCTACCCCTCTACAGGGAGGTTGGGCTACACCTTC. Translated, it gives CASSYPSTGRLGYTF.